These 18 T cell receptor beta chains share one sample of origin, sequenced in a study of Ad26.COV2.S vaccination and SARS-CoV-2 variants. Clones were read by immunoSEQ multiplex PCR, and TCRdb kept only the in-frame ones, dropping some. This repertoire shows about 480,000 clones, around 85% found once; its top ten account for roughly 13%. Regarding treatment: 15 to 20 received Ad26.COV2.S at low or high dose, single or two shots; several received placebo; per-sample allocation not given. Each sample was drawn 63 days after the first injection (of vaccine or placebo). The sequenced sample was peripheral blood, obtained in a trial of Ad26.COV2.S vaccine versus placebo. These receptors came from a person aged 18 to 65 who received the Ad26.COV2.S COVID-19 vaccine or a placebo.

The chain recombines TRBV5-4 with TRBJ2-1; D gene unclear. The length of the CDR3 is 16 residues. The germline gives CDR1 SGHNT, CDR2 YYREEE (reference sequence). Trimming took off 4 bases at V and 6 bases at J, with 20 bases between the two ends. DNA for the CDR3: TGTGCCAGCAGCCGGGCCGTCTCTATTTTGGGCAATGAGCAGTTCTTC. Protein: CASSRAVSILGNEQFF.

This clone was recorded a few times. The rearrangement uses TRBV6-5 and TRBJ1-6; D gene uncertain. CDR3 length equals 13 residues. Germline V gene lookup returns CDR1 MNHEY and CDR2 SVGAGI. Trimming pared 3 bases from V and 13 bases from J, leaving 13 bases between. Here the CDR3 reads CASSYIRNRPLHF. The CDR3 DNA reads TGTGCCAGCAGTTATATTAGGAATCGGCCCCTCCACTTT.

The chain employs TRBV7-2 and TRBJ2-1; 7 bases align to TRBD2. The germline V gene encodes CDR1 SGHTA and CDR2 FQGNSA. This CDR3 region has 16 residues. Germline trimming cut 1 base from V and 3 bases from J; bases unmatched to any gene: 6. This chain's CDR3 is CASSLVIREVYNEQFF. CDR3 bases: TGTGCCAGCAGCTTAGTGATCCGGGAGGTCTACAATGAGCAGTTCTTC.

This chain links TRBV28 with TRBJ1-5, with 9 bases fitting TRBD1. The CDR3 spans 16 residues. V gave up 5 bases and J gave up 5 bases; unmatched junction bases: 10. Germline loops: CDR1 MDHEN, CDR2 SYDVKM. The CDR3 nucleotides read TGTGCCAGCAGTCAAACCGGGACAGGGTGGTATCAGCCCCAGCATTTT. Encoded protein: CASSQTGTGWYQPQHF.

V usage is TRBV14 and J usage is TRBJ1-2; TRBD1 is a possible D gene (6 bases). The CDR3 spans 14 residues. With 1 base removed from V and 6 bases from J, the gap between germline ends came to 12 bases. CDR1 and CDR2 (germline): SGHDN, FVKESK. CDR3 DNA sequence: TGTGCCAGCAGCCAAGCCACAGGGTCCCATGGCTACACCTTC. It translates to CASSQATGSHGYTF.

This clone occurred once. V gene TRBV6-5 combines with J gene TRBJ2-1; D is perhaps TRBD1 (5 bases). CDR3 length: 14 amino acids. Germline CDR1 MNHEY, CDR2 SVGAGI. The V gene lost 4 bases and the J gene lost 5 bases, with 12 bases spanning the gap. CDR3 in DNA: TGTGCCAGCAGTTCAATTACAGGTAACAATGAGCAGTTCTTC. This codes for CASSSITGNNEQFF.

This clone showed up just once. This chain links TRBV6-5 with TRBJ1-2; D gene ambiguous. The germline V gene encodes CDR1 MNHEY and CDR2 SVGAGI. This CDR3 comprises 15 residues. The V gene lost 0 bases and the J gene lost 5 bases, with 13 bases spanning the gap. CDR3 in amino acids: CASSYSAGATYGYTF. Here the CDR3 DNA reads TGTGCCAGCAGTTACTCGGCGGGTGCAACTTATGGCTACACCTTC.

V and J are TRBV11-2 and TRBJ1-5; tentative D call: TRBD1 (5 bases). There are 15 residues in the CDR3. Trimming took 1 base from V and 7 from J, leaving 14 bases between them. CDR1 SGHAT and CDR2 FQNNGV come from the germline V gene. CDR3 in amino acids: CASSLVAGRGQPQHF. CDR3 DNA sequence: TGTGCCAGCAGCTTAGTCGCAGGGCGGGGGCAGCCCCAGCATTTT. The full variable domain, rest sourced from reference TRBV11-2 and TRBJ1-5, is EAGVAQSPRYKIIEKRQSVAFWCNPISGHATLYWYQQILGQGPKLLIQFQNNGVVDDSQLPKDRFSAERLKGVDSTLKIQPAKLEDSAVYLCASSLVAGRGQPQHFGDGTRLSIL.

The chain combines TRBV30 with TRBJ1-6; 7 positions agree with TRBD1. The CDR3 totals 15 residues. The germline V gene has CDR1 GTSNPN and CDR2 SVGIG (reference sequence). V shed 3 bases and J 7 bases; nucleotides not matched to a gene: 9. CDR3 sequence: CAWRILTGFNSPLHF. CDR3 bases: TGTGCCTGGAGGATTTTGACAGGGTTCAATTCACCCCTCCACTTT.

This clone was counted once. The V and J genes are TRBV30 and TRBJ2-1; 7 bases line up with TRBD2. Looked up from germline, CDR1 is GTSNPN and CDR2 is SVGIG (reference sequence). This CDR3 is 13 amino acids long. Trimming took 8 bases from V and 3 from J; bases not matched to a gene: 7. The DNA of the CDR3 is TGTGCCGGAGGACTAGGAATCTACAATGAGCAGTTCTTC. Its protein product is CAGGLGIYNEQFF.

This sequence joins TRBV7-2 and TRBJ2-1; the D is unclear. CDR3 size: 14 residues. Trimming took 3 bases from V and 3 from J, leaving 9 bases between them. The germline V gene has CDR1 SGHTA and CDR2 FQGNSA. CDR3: CASSFSSLYNEQFF. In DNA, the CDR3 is TGTGCCAGCAGCTTTTCCAGCCTCTACAATGAGCAGTTCTTC.

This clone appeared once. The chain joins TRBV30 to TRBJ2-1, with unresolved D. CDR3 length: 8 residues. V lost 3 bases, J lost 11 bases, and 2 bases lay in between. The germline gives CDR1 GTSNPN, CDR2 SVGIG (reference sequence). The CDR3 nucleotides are TGTGCCTGGAGGAAGCAGTTCTTC. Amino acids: CAWRKQFF.

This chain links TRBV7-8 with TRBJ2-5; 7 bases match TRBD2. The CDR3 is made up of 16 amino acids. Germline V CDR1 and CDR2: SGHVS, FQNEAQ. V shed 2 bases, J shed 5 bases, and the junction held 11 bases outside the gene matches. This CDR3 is CASSLFPSGTEETQYF. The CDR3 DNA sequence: TGTGCCAGCAGCTTATTTCCCAGCGGGACGGAGGAGACCCAGTACTTC.

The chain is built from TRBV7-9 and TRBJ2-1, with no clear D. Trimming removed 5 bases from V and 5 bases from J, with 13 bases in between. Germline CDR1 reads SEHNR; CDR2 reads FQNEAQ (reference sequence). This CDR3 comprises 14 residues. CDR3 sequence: CASSPVGAHNEQFF. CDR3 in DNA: TGTGCCAGCAGCCCAGTCGGAGCTCACAATGAGCAGTTCTTC.

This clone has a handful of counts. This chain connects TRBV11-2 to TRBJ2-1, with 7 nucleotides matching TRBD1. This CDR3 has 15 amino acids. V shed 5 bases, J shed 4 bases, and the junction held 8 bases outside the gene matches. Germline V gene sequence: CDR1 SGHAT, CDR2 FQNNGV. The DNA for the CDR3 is TGTGCCAGCAGCCCCCAGGGGACAGATTACAATGAGCAGTTCTTC. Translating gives CASSPQGTDYNEQFF.

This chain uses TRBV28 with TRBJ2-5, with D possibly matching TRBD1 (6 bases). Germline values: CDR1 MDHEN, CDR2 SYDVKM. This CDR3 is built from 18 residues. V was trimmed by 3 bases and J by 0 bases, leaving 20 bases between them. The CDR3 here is CASSFPRARGLYQETQYF. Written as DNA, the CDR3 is TGTGCCAGCAGTTTTCCCAGAGCCAGGGGCCTGTACCAAGAGACCCAGTACTTC.

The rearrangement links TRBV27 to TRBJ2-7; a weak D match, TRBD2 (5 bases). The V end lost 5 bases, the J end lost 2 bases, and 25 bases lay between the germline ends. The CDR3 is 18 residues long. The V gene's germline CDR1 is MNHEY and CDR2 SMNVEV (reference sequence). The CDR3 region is CASSPQTMSGGRPYEQYF. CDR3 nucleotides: TGTGCCAGCAGTCCACAGACTATGTCTGGAGGCCGTCCCTACGAGCAGTACTTC.

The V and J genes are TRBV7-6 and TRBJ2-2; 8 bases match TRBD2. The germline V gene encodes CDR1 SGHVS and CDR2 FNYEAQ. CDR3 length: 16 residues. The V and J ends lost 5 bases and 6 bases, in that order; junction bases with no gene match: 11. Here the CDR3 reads CASSPTGSGRSGELFF. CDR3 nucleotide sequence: TGTGCCAGCAGCCCGACGGGAAGCGGGAGATCCGGGGAGCTGTTTTTT.